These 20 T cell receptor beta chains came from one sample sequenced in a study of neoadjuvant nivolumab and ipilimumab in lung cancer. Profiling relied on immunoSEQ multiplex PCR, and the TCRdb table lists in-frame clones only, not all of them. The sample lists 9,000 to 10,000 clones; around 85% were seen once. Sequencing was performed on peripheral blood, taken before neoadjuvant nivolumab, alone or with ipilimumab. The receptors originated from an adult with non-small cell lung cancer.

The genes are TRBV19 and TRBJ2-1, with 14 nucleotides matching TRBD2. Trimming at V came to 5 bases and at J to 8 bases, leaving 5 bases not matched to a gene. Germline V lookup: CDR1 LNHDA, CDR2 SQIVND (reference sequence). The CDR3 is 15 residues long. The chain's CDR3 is CASSRLAGGPYEQFF. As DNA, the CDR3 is TGTGCCAGTAGTCGACTAGCGGGAGGGCCGTATGAGCAGTTCTTC.

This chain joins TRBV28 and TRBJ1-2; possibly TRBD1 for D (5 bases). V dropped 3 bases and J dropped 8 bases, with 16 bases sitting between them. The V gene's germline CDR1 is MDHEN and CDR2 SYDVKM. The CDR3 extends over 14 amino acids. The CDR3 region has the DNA TGTGCCAGCAGTTTGTCAGGGCCCGAGTGGGGCTACACCTTC. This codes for CASSLSGPEWGYTF.

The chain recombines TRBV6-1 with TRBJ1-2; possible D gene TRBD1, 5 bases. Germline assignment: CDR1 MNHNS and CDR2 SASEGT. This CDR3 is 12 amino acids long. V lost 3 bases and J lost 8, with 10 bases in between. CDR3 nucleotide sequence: TGTGCCAGCAGTGATTTGGGACGCGGCTACACCTTC. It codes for CASSDLGRGYTF.

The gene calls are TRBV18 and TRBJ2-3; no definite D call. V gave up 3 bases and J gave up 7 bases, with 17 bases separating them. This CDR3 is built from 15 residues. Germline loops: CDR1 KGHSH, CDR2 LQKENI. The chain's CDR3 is CASSPLGQRANTQYF. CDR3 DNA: TGTGCCAGCTCACCTTTGGGCCAGAGAGCAAATACGCAGTATTTT.

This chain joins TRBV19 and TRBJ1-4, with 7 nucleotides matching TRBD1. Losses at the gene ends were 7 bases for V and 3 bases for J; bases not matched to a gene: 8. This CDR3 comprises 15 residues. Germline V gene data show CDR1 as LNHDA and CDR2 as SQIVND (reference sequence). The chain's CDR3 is CASTPGDRPNEKLFF. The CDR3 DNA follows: TGTGCCAGTACCCCAGGGGACAGACCTAATGAAAAACTGTTTTTT.

CDR3 nucleotides: TGTGCCAGTAGGCCCTTACAGGAATCCGTGTATGGCTACACCTTC. It yields the protein CASRPLQESVYGYTF. This rearrangement joins TRBV19 to TRBJ1-2, with D maybe TRBD1 (5 bases). CDR1 and CDR2 (germline): LNHDA, SQIVND (reference sequence). V was cut by 6 bases and J by 5 bases, with 19 bases left in between. The CDR3 covers 15 residues.

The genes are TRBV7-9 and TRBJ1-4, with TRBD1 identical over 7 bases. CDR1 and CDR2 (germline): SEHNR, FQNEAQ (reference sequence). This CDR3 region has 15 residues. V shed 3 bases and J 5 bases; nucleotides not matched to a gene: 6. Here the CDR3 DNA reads TGTGCCAGCAGCTTCACAGGGGACCCCAATGAAAAACTGTTTTTT. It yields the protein CASSFTGDPNEKLFF.

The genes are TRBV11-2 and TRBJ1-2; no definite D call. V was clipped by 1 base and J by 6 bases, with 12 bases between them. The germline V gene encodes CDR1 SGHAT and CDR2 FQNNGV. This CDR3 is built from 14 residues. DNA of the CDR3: TGTGCCAGCAGCTTAGCTGCGACCAGTCATGGCTACACCTTC. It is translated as CASSLAATSHGYTF.

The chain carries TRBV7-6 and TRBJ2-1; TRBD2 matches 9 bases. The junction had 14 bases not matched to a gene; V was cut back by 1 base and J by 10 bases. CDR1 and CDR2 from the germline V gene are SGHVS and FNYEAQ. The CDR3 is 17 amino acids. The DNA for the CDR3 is TGTGCCAGCAGCTTAGGTTCCACCGGGACTAGCCTCGGCGAGCAGTTCTTC. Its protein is CASSLGSTGTSLGEQFF. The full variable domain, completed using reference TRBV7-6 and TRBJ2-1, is GAGVSQSPRYKVTKRGQDVALRCDPISGHVSLYWYRQALGQGPEFLTYFNYEAQQDKSGLPNDRFSAERPEGSISTLTIQRTEQRDSAMYRCASSLGSTGTSLGEQFFGPGTRLTVL.

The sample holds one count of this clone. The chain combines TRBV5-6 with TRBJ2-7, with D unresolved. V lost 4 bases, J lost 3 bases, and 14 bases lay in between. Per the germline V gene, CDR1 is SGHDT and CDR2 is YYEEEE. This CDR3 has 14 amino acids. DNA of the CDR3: TGTGCCAGCAGCAGGTGGGTCATCCTCTACGAGCAGTACTTC. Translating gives CASSRWVILYEQYF.

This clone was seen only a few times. The DNA of the CDR3 is TGCGCCAGCAGCCCAATGACTGATAACACCGGGGAGCTGTTTTTT. Encoded protein: CASSPMTDNTGELFF. The rearrangement joins TRBV5-1 to TRBJ2-2, with D hard to call. Germline loops: CDR1 SGHRS, CDR2 YFSETQ. The V end lost 4 bases, the J end lost 2 bases, and 12 bases lay between the germline ends. The CDR3 contains 15 residues.

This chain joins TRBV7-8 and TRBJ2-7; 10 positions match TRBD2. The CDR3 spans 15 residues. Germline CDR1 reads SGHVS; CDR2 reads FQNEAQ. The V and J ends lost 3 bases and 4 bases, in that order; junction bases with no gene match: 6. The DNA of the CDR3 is TGTGCCAGCAGCTTGCCCTTAGCGGGAGGTTACGAGCAGTACTTC. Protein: CASSLPLAGGYEQYF. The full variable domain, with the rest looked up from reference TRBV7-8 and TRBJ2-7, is GAGVSQSPRYKVAKRGQDVALRCDPISGHVSLFWYQQALGQGPEFLTYFQNEAQLDKSGLPSDRFFAERPEGSVSTLKIQRTQQEDSAVYLCASSLPLAGGYEQYFGPGTRLTVT.

CDR3 nucleotide sequence: TGTGCCAGTAGTATTCAGGGTGGACAGCCCCAGCATTTT. It translates to CASSIQGGQPQHF. This chain connects TRBV19 to TRBJ1-5; a weak D match, TRBD1 (5 bases). The V gene lost 3 bases and the J gene lost 7 bases, with 10 bases spanning the gap. Germline values: CDR1 LNHDA, CDR2 SQIVND (reference sequence). The CDR3 totals 13 residues.

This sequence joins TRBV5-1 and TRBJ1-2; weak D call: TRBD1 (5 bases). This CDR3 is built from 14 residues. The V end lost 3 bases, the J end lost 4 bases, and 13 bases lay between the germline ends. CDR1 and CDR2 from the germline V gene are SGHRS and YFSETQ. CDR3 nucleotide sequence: TGCGCCAGCAGCTCCGGGACGGATGGCTATGGCTACACCTTC. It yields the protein CASSSGTDGYGYTF.

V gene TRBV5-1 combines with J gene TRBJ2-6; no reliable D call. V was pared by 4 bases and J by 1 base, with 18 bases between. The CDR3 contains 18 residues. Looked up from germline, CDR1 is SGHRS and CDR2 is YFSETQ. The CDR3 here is CASSDLIGRPSGANVLTF. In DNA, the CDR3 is TGCGCCAGCAGCGACTTAATAGGACGACCTTCTGGGGCCAACGTCCTGACTTTC.

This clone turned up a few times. DNA of the CDR3: TGTGCCAGCAGTTTATCTCGGCTAGCGGGAGAGACCGGGGAGCTGTTTTTT. Translation: CASSLSRLAGETGELFF. The chain is built from TRBV27 and TRBJ2-2; 10 bases agree with TRBD2. This CDR3 spans 17 amino acids. V gave up 0 bases and J gave up 5 bases; unmatched junction bases: 6. Germline V gene data show CDR1 as MNHEY and CDR2 as SMNVEV (reference sequence).

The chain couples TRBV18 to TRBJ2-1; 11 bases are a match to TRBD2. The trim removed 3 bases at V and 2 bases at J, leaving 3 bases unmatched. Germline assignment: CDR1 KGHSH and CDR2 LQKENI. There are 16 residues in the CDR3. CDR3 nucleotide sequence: TGTGCCAGCTCACCGCAACTAGCGGGGGCCTACAATGAGCAGTTCTTC. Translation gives CASSPQLAGAYNEQFF. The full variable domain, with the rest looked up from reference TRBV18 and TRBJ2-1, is NAGVMQNPRHLVRRRGQEARLRCSPMKGHSHVYWYRQLPEEGLKFMVYLQKENIIDESGMPKERFSAEFPKEGPSILRIQQVVRGDSAAYFCASSPQLAGAYNEQFFGPGTRLTVL.

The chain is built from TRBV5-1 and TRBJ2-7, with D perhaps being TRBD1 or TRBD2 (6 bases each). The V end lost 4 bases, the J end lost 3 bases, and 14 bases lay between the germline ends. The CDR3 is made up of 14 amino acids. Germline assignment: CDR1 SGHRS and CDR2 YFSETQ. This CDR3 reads CASSLSRGVYEQYF. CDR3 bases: TGCGCCAGCAGCCTCTCTAGGGGGGTCTACGAGCAGTACTTC.

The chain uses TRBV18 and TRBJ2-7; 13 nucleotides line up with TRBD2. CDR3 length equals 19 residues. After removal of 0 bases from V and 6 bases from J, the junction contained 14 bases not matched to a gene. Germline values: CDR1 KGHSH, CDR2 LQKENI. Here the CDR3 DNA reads TGTGCCAGCTCACCACCGGGTTCGGGGACTAGCGGGACCCTGGGCGAGCAGTACTTC. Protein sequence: CASSPPGSGTSGTLGEQYF.

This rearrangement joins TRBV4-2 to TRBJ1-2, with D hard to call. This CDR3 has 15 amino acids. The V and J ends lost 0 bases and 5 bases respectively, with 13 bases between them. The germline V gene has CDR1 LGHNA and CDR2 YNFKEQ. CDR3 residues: CASSQDSNSGYGYTF. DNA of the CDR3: TGTGCCAGCAGCCAAGATTCAAACTCGGGGTATGGCTACACCTTC.